This TCR beta chain was found in a study of shared clonotypes between healthy human individuals. Study overall: Each donor contributed plates that comprised three CD4 naive, three CD4 memory, two CD8 naive and one CD8 memory.

Sequencing was performed with immunoSEQ multiplex PCR; in TCRdb, only in-frame clones are kept and a portion is missing. This repertoire shows 2 million to 2.5 million clones, approximately 96% found once; its top ten account for over 0.1%. Division of CD4+ cells produced a CD45RA+ naive subset and a CD45RA-negative memory subset. With regard to this clone: Its antigen is as yet unknown.

The V gene's germline CDR1 is SGDLS and CDR2 YYNGEE. V gave up 3 bases and J gave up 2 bases, with 22 bases separating them. This CDR3 spans 18 amino acids. Points from the study as a whole: A few donors held roughly 5% of naive CD4 clonotypes in common. Deeper or shallower sequencing was expected to change how clonotypes are shared among donors.

The chain recombines TRBV9 with TRBJ2-3, with D perhaps being TRBD1 or TRBD2 (6 bases each). Sequenced sample: naive CD4+ T cells sorted from blood. Specified subset: CD45RA+ positively selected. The clonotype was recovered from a man younger than 30 in good health. CDR3: CASSAPGGGTLATDTQYF. The CDR3 DNA is TGTGCCAGCAGCGCCCCCGGAGGGGGTACGCTAGCCACAGATACGCAGTATTTT.